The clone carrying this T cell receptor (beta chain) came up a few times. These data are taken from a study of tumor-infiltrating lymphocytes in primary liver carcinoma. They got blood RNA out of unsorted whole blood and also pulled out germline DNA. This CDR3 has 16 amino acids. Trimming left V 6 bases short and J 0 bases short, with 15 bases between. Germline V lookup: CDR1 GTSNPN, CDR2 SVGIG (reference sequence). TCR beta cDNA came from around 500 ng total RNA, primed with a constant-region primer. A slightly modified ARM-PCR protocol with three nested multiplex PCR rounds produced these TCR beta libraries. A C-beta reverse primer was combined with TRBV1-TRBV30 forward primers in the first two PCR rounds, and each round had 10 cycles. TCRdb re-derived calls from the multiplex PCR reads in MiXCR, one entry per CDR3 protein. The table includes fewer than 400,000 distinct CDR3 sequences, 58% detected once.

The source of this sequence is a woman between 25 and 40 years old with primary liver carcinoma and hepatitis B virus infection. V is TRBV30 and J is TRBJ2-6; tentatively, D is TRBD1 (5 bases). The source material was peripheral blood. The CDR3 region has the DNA TGTGCCTGCAGTCATGGACATAACTCTGGGGCCAACGTCCTGACTTTC. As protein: CACSHGHNSGANVLTF.